One and the same sample provided the 20 T cell receptor beta chains below, sequenced in a study of blood T cell repertoires in COVID-19. Sequencing used immunoSEQ multiplex PCR; TCRdb keeps in-frame clones, though not all of them. The sample has around 80,000 clones, around 79% seen once. The specimen sequenced was peripheral blood. These receptors all stem from a man aged 50-59 years with active or convalescent COVID-19.

This clone was detected ten times or more. The chain combines TRBV11-1 with TRBJ2-7; tentative D call: TRBD1 (5 bases). The CDR3 is made up of 13 amino acids. Trimming removed 3 bases at V and 3 bases at J, with 9 bases between. Germline loops: CDR1 SGHAT, CDR2 FQDESV (reference sequence). This CDR3 is CASSLNRYYEQYF. CDR3 coding DNA: TGTGCCAGCAGCTTGAACAGGTACTACGAGCAGTACTTC.

The chain couples TRBV30 to TRBJ1-2, with TRBD1 identical over 8 bases. Trimming at V came to 0 bases and at J to 7 bases, leaving 13 bases not matched to a gene. The CDR3 has 16 residues. Germline loops: CDR1 GTSNPN, CDR2 SVGIG (reference sequence). The CDR3 protein is CAWSVSPGGGKGGYTF. Here the CDR3 DNA reads TGTGCCTGGAGTGTGTCCCCAGGGGGCGGAAAGGGTGGCTACACCTTC. The full variable domain, its missing parts supplied by reference TRBV30 and TRBJ1-2, is SQTIHQWPATLVQPVGSPLSLECTVEGTSNPNLYWYRQAAGRGLQLLFYSVGIGQISSEVPQNLSASRPQDRQFILSSKKLLLSDSGFYLCAWSVSPGGGKGGYTFGSGTRLTVV.

This CDR3 reads CASSSEVYGYTF. As DNA, the CDR3 is TGTGCCAGCAGCTCTGAGGTGTATGGCTACACCTTC. V and J are TRBV11-2 and TRBJ1-2; D is unresolved. This CDR3 comprises 12 residues. Per germline, CDR1 SGHAT and CDR2 FQNNGV. V was cut by 4 bases and J by 5 bases, with 8 bases left in between.

The J gene is TRBJ2-1, the V gene TRBV19; TRBD2 matches at 12 bases. Germline V CDR1 and CDR2: LNHDA, SQIVND (reference sequence). J lost 6 bases, V lost 7 bases, and 7 bases had no gene match. This CDR3 comprises 15 residues. The CDR3 sequence is CASTTSGGRANEQFF. The CDR3 DNA follows: TGTGCCAGTACTACTAGCGGGGGGAGGGCCAATGAGCAGTTCTTC.

This clone was seen a single time. The chain links TRBV19 to TRBJ2-2, with D tentatively TRBD1 (5 bases). Germline V gives CDR1 LNHDA, CDR2 SQIVND (reference sequence). The ends were cut back, 6 bases at V and 4 bases at J, with 12 bases in the middle. The length of the CDR3 is 14 residues. CDR3 residues: CASSTTVGTGELFF. For the CDR3, the DNA is TGTGCCAGTAGCACGACAGTGGGCACCGGGGAGCTGTTTTTT.

This chain links TRBV11-1 with TRBJ2-5, with 10 bases identical to TRBD2. With 1 base clipped from V and 3 bases from J, the junction kept 5 bases outside the gene matches. Germline loops: CDR1 SGHAT, CDR2 FQDESV (reference sequence). CDR3 length equals 16 residues. This chain's CDR3 is CASSLGVAGGEETQYF. In DNA, the CDR3 is TGTGCCAGCAGCTTAGGGGTAGCGGGGGGCGAAGAGACCCAGTACTTC.

To note about this clone: Other DNA sequences within the sample encode an identical CDR3. The CDR3, as DNA: TGTGCCAGCAGCCAAGTGGGGGCACCTAATTCACCCCTCCACTTT. It translates to CASSQVGAPNSPLHF. The chain employs TRBV3-1 (or the pseudogene TRBV3-2) and TRBJ1-6, with D perhaps matching TRBD1 (6 bases). The CDR3 has 15 amino acids. Germline CDR1 reads LGHDT; CDR2 reads YNNKEL (reference sequence). V was shortened by 1 base and J by 6 bases, with 10 bases between the two germline ends.

This rearrangement joins TRBV30 to TRBJ2-5, with 9 bases lining up with TRBD1. CDR1 is GTSNPN, CDR2 SVGIG, per germline (reference sequence). The length of the CDR3 is 13 residues. Losses at the gene ends were 0 bases for V and 8 bases for J; bases not matched to a gene: 4. Here the CDR3 reads CAWSVADRGTQYF. As DNA, the CDR3 is TGTGCCTGGAGTGTTGCGGACAGGGGAACCCAGTACTTC.

This rearrangement joins TRBV19 to TRBJ1-6, with 7 bases aligning to TRBD1. After removal of 4 bases from V and 7 bases from J, the junction contained 4 bases not matched to a gene. CDR3 length: 14 residues. CDR1 and CDR2 from the germline V gene are LNHDA and SQIVND (reference sequence). The CDR3 coding sequence is TGTGCCAGTAGTACCGGACAGGCAAATTCACCCCTCCACTTT. This codes for CASSTGQANSPLHF.

V is TRBV3-1 (or the pseudogene TRBV3-2) and J is TRBJ1-6; D is unclear. The CDR3 totals 14 residues. Germline V gives CDR1 LGHDT, CDR2 YNNKEL (reference sequence). V gave up 4 bases and J gave up 1 base, with 5 bases separating them. The CDR3 nucleotides are TGTGCCAGCAGCCCGAGGTCCTATAATTCACCCCTCCACTTT. Translated, it gives CASSPRSYNSPLHF.

The chain recombines TRBV7-2 with TRBJ1-6, with D possibly being TRBD1 (6 bases). Germline V CDR1 and CDR2: SGHTA, FQGNSA. This CDR3 is built from 15 residues. V was trimmed by 7 bases and J by 7 bases, leaving 17 bases between them. In nucleotides, the CDR3 is TGTGCCAGCATCCCCGCCTGGCAGGGGAATTCACCCCTCCACTTT. The encoded protein is CASIPAWQGNSPLHF.

The genes are TRBV11-2 and TRBJ1-4, with a possible D match to TRBD1 (6 bases). The CDR3 covers 15 residues. Trimming shortened V by 5 bases and J by 3 bases, and 13 bases separated the two germline ends. CDR1 is SGHAT, CDR2 FQNNGV, per germline. CDR3: CASSTAGVANEKLFF. CDR3 DNA sequence: TGTGCCAGCAGCACCGCAGGGGTGGCTAATGAAAAACTGTTTTTT.

The sample holds a few counts of this clone. The V gene is TRBV11-2, the J gene TRBJ1-4; D might be TRBD1 (5 bases). The CDR3 loop spans 11 amino acids. Germline V CDR1 and CDR2: SGHAT, FQNNGV. The CDR3 sequence: CAGGANEKLFF. In DNA form, the CDR3 reads TGTGCTGGGGGGGCTAATGAAAAACTGTTTTTT. The whole variable domain, filled in from reference TRBV11-2 and TRBJ1-4, reads EAGVAQSPRYKIIEKRQSVAFWCNPISGHATLYWYQQILGQGPKLLIQFQNNGVVDDSQLPKDRFSAERLKGVDSTLKIQPAKLEDSAVYLCAGGANEKLFFGSGTQLSVL.

The J gene is TRBJ1-2, the V gene TRBV2; D is uncertain. The CDR3 length is 11 residues. Trimming shortened V by 3 bases and J by 7 bases, and 6 bases separated the two germline ends. Germline lookup yields CDR1 SNHLY and CDR2 FYNNEI. CDR3 sequence (DNA): TGTGCCAGCAGTGATAGTGCTGGCTACACCTTC. Its protein is CASSDSAGYTF.

This clone is a singleton in its sample. This chain connects TRBV7-2 to TRBJ2-1; D not resolved. This CDR3 contains 16 residues. Trimming left V 5 bases short and J 3 bases short, with 17 bases between. Per germline, CDR1 SGHTA and CDR2 FQGNSA. CDR3 in DNA: TGTGCCAGCAGCCCCCCCGGGTCCCCGGACTACAATGAGCAGTTCTTC. It is translated as CASSPPGSPDYNEQFF.

The V gene is TRBV4-1, the J gene TRBJ1-2, with a weak D call TRBD1 (5 bases). Between the trimmed V and J ends, which lost 0 bases and 8 bases, there was a span of 19 bases. The CDR3 consists of 16 residues. Per the germline V gene, CDR1 is MGHRA and CDR2 is YSYEKL. The CDR3, as DNA: TGCGCCAGCAGCCAAGATCACGGGGGTTATGAAGGCGGCTACACCTTC. Protein sequence: CASSQDHGGYEGGYTF.

The V gene is TRBV5-4, the J gene TRBJ2-1; D is unclear. Trimming took 5 bases from V and 4 from J, leaving 13 bases between them. CDR3 size: 14 residues. Germline V gene data show CDR1 as SGHNT and CDR2 as YYREEE (reference sequence). The CDR3: CASRGLGRYNEQFF. The CDR3 DNA reads as TGTGCCAGCAGAGGATTGGGCCGGTACAATGAGCAGTTCTTC.

The CDR3 region has the DNA TGTGCCAGCGAGGCAGGGATGTCTCCTGCCCAGTACTTC. Translating gives CASEAGMSPAQYF. V is TRBV2 and J is TRBJ2-5, with a possible D match to TRBD1 (5 bases). The germline V gene has CDR1 SNHLY and CDR2 FYNNEI. With 8 bases removed from V and 9 bases from J, the gap between germline ends came to 19 bases. This CDR3 region has 13 residues.

This clone was detected only a few times. The gene calls are TRBV2 and TRBJ1-2, with D hard to call. Germline lookup yields CDR1 SNHLY and CDR2 FYNNEI. V lost 7 bases to trimming and J lost 4 bases, with 13 bases between them. The CDR3 is 13 residues long. CDR3: CASMEGAFYGYTF. CDR3 coding DNA: TGTGCCAGCATGGAGGGCGCTTTCTATGGCTACACCTTC.

This clone appeared once. The rearrangement uses TRBV6-5 and TRBJ2-7; TRBD2 is a possible D gene (6 bases). The CDR3 extends over 15 amino acids. CDR1 and CDR2 from the germline V gene are MNHEY and SVGAGI. V lost 4 bases, J lost 0 bases, and 13 bases lay in between. The CDR3 nucleotides read TGTGCCAGCAGTTCCAGGGACGGGGGCTCCTACGAGCAGTACTTC. It is translated as CASSSRDGGSYEQYF.